The 2 T cell receptor beta chains below come from one sample, sequenced in a study of T cell responses to AZD1222 COVID-19 vaccine. Produced via immunoSEQ multiplex PCR; TCRdb's table is partial and in-frame only. The repertoire holds 150,000 or so clones, with about 90% as singletons. The sample in question was peripheral blood, obtained 28 days after the second AZD1222 dose. The receptors derive from an adult who received the AZD1222 COVID-19 vaccine.

The chain is built from TRBV21-1 and TRBJ2-3; the listed D gene, TRBD1, was not tested against the DNA. TRBV21-1 counts as a pseudogene. This CDR3 is 18 amino acids long. The CDR3 reads CASSTKLVQGLGTDTQYF. The CDR3 DNA reads TGTGCCAGCAGCACCAAACTCGTACAGGGCTTAGGCACAGATACGCAGTATTTT.

The V call is TRBV3-1 (or the pseudogene TRBV3-2), the J call TRBJ1-5; D unclear. With 4 bases removed from V and 5 bases from J, the gap between germline ends came to 12 bases. Germline assignment: CDR1 LGHDT and CDR2 YNNKEL (reference sequence). The CDR3 consists of 14 residues. DNA for the CDR3: TGTGCCAGCAGCCCAGTTAAGGGATATCAGCCCCAGCATTTT. This codes for CASSPVKGYQPQHF.